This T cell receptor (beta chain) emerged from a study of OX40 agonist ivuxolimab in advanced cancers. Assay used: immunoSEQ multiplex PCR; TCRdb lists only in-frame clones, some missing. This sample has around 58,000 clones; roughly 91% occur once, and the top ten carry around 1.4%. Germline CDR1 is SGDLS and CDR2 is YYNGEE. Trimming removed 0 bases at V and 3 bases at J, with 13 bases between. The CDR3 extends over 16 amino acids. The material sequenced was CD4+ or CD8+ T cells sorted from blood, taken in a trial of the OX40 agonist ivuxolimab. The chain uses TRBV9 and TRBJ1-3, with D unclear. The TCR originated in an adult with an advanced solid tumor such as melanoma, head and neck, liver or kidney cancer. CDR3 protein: CASSVAPLGVGNTIYF. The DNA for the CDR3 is TGTGCCAGCAGCGTAGCTCCACTTGGGGTTGGAAACACCATATATTTT.